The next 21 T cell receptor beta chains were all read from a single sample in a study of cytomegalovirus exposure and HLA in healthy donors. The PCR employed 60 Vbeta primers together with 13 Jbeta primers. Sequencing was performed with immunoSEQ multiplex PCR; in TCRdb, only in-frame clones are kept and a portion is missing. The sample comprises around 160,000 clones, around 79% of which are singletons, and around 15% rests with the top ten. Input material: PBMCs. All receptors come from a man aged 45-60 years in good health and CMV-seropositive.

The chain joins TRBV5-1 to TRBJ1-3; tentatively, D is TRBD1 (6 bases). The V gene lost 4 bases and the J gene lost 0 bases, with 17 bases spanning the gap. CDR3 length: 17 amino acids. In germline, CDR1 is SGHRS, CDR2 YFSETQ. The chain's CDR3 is CASSTGTPSPSGNTIYF. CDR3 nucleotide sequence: TGCGCCAGCAGCACCGGGACACCTTCCCCCTCTGGAAACACCATATATTTT. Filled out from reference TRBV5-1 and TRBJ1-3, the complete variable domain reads KAGVTQTPRYLIKTRGQQVTLSCSPISGHRSVSWYQQTPGQGLQFLFEYFSETQRNKGNFPGRFSGRQFSNSRSEMNVSTLELGDSALYLCASSTGTPSPSGNTIYFGEGSWLTVV.

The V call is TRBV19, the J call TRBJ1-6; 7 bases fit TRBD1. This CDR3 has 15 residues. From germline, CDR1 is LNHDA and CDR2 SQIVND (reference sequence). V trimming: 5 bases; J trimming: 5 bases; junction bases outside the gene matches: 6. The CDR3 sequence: CASSPQGVDNSPLHF. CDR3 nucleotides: TGTGCCAGTAGTCCTCAGGGGGTCGATAATTCACCCCTCCACTTT.

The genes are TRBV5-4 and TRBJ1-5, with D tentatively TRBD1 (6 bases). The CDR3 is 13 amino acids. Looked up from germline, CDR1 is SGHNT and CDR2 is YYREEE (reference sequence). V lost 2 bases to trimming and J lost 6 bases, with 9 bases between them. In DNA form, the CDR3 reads TGTGCCAGCAGCTTAGGACAGTCTCAGCCCCAGCATTTT. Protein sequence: CASSLGQSQPQHF.

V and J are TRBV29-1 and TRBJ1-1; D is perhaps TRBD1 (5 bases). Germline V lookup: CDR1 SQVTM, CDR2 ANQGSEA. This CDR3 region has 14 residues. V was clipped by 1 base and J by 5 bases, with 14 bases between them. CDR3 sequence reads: CSVEAQGGFTEAFF. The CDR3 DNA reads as TGCAGCGTTGAAGCCCAGGGAGGTTTTACTGAAGCTTTCTTT.

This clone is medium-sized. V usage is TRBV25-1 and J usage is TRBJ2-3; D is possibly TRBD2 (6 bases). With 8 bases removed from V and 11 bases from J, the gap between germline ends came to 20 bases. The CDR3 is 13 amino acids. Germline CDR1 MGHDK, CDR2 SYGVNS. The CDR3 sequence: CASQGDLEGGQYF. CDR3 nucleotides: TGTGCCAGCCAGGGCGATCTTGAGGGAGGGCAGTATTTT.

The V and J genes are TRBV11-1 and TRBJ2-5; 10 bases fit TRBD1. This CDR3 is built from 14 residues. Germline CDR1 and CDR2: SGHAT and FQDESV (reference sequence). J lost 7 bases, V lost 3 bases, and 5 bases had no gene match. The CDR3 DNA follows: TGTGCCAGCAGCTTTGGACAGGGGGTTCTGACCCAGTACTTC. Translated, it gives CASSFGQGVLTQYF.

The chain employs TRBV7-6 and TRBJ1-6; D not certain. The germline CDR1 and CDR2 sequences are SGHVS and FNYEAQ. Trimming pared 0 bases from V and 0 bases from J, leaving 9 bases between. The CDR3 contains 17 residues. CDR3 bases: TGTGCCAGCAGCTTAGCGCGTTTTCCCTCCTATAATTCACCCCTCCACTTT. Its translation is CASSLARFPSYNSPLHF.

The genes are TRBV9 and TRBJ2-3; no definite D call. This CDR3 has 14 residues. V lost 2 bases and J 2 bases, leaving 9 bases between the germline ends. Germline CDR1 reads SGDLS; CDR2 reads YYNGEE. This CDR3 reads CASSVNSPTDTQYF. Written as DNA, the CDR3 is TGTGCCAGCAGCGTCAATTCCCCCACAGATACGCAGTATTTT.

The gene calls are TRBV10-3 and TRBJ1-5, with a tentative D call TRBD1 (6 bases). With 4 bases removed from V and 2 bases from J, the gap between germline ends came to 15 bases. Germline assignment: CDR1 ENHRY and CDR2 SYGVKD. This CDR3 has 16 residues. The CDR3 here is CAISGGGQEGNQPQHF. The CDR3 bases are TGTGCCATCAGTGGGGGGGGCCAGGAGGGCAATCAGCCCCAGCATTTT.

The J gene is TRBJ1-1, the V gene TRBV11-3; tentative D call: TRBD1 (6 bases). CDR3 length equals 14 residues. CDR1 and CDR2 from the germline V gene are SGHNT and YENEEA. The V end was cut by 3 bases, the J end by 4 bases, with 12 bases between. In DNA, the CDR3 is TGTGCCAGCAGCTTTGGGGGCGGGGGCACTGAAGCTTTCTTT. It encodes CASSFGGGGTEAFF. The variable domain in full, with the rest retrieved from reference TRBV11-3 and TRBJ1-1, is EAGVVQSPRYKIIEKKQPVAFWCNPISGHNTLYWYLQNLGQGPELLIRYENEEAVDDSQLPKDRFSAERLKGVDSTLKIQPAELGDSAVYLCASSFGGGGTEAFFGQGTRLTVV.

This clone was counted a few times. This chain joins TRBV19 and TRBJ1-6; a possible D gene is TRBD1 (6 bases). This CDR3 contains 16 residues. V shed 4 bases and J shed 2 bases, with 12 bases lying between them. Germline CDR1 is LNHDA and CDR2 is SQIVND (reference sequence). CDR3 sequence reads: CASSTRDKPYNSPLHF. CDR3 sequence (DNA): TGTGCCAGTAGTACCCGGGACAAACCCTATAATTCACCCCTCCACTTT.

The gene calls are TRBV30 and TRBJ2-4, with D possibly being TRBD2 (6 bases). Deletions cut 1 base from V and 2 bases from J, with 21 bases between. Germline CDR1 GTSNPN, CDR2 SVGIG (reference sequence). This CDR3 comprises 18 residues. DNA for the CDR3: TGTGCCTGGAGTGCACAAAGGACGAGCGGGTCGACCAAAAACATTCAGTACTTC. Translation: CAWSAQRTSGSTKNIQYF.

CDR3 protein: CASSPEGGRRTEAFF. The CDR3 DNA reads as TGTGCCAGCAGCCCGGAAGGGGGCAGGCGGACTGAAGCTTTCTTT. The rearrangement links TRBV9 to TRBJ1-1; 7 positions match TRBD1. The CDR3 has 15 amino acids. The germline V gene encodes CDR1 SGDLS and CDR2 YYNGEE. The junction had 11 bases not matched to a gene; V was cut back by 4 bases and J by 5 bases.

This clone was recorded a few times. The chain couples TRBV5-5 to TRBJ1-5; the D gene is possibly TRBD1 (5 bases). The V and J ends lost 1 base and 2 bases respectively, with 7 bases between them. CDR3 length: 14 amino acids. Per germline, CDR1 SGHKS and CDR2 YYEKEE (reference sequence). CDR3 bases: TGTGCCAGCAGCTTGTGGGGGGGCAATCAGCCCCAGCATTTT. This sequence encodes CASSLWGGNQPQHF.

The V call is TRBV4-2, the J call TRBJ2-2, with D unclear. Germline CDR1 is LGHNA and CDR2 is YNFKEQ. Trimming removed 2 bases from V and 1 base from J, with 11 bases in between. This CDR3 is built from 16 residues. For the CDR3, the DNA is TGTGCCAGCAGCCAATCCGGGTTTAAGAACACCGGGGAGCTGTTTTTT. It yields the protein CASSQSGFKNTGELFF.

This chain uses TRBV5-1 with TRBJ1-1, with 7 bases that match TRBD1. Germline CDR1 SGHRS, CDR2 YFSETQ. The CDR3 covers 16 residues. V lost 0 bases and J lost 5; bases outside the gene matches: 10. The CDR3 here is CASSLEKGALMTEAFF. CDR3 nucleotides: TGCGCCAGCAGCTTGGAGAAGGGGGCGCTTATGACTGAAGCTTTCTTT.

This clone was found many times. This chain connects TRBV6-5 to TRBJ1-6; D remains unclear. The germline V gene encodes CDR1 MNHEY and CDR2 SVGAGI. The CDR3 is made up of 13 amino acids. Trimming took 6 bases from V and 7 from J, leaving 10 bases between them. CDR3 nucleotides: TGTGCCAGCAGCCCCGACATGAATTCACCCCTCCACTTT. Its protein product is CASSPDMNSPLHF.

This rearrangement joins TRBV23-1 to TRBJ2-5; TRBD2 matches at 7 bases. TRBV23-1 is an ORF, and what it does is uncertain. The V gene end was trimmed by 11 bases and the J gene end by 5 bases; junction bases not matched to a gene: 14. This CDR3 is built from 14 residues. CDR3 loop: CAPRAGVSRETQYF. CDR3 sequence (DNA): TGCGCCCCCAGGGCGGGGGTAAGTCGGGAGACCCAGTACTTC.

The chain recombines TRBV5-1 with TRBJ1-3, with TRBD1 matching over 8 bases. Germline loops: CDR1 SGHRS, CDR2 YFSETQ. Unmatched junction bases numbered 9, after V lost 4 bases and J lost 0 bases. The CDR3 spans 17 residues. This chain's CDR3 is CASSRAGGPDSGNTIYF. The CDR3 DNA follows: TGCGCCAGCAGCAGGGCAGGGGGCCCCGACTCTGGAAACACCATATATTTT.

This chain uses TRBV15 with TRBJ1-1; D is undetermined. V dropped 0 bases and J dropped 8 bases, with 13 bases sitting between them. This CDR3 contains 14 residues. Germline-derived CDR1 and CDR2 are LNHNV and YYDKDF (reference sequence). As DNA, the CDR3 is TGTGCCACCAGCAGAGAAAGCGTCGCTGGGGAAGCTTTCTTT. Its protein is CATSRESVAGEAFF.

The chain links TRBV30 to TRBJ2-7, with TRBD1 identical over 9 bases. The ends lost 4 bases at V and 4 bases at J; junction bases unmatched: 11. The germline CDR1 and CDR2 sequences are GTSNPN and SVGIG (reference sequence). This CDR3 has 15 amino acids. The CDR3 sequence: CAWNNRGQGFYEQYF. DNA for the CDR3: TGTGCCTGGAATAATAGAGGACAGGGGTTTTACGAGCAGTACTTC.